This T cell receptor beta chain appears in the sequencing data of a study of blood T cell repertoires in COVID-19 (dated by TCRdb to 2020 to 2021). General notes on the study: The collaborator samples originated in the United States, Italy and Spain and spanned the acute and convalescent phases of COVID-19. The prospective study material was composed of cDNA or gDNA derived from T cells, B-cell-depleted T cells, or PBMCs. Deeply sampled blood TCRbeta repertoires from subjects exposed to, actively infected with, or recovered from COVID-19 were included in the dataset. A freely available public database, intended as a resource for researchers studying the immune response to SARS-CoV-2, is where the repertoires were released. Samples came from the ongoing ImmuneRACE study (first 160 participants) plus 1,254 subjects from 6 global collaborators. The sample metadata nearly always contained a de-identified subject ID, COVID-19 status, age in years and sex. HLA class I and class II types, where available, came from metadata supplied by the sample provider rather than from assay-based typing. Broad study findings and their caveats: Clinical and demographic metadata were provided uncurated, with the amount varying by source and participant.

After removal of 6 bases from V and 3 bases from J, the junction retains 6 bases not matched to a gene. Including cysteine and phenylalanine, the CDR3 has 14 amino acids. Kept here is only the CDR3 DNA, which spans 42 bases and is read in frame from base 1. The germline V gene (reference sequence) sets CDR1 to LNHDA and CDR2 to SQIVND. Details on this clone: The antigen this receptor binds is unknown. No qualities accompany the bases; no much larger clone lies one base away.

Another Seattle source contributed samples from volunteer blood donors who had recovered from COVID-19. Collaborating institutions collected whole blood in K2EDTA tubes following their own protocols. For TCRbeta analysis, collaborators shipped samples in one of three forms: frozen whole blood, isolated PBMCs, or DNA extracted from either of those sample types. TCRbeta CDR3 regions were amplified from genomic DNA by means of the immunoSEQ Assay, a bias-controlled multiplex PCR. On the study's bioinformatics: Nucleated cell counts per sample were estimated from amplification of reference gene primers within the assay. To quantify the absolute abundance of each unique TCRbeta CDR3 rearrangement, sequence reads were collapsed and filtered. For each sample, productive Simpson clonality was calculated as the square root of Simpson's diversity index over productive rearrangements. TCRdb holds this immuneACCESS table with in-frame rearrangements only. Some clones are missing; in checked studies, unresolved V genes explain under half, and the rest has no known cause. That table furnishes V, J and clone size, whereas the DNA furnished D and trimming. The sample data list over 95,000 clones, and over 75% of these were observed just once. The ten largest clones capture more than 7% of the sample.

The specimen sequenced was peripheral blood. The rearranged segments are TRBV19 and TRBJ2-3, with 7 central nucleotides matching TRBD1. The sequence came from a woman in her 70s who had recovered from COVID-19. The CDR3 region: CASSRQGETDTQYF. The sequenced DNA is TGTGCCAGTAGCCGACAGGGTGAGACAGATACGCAGTATTTT.